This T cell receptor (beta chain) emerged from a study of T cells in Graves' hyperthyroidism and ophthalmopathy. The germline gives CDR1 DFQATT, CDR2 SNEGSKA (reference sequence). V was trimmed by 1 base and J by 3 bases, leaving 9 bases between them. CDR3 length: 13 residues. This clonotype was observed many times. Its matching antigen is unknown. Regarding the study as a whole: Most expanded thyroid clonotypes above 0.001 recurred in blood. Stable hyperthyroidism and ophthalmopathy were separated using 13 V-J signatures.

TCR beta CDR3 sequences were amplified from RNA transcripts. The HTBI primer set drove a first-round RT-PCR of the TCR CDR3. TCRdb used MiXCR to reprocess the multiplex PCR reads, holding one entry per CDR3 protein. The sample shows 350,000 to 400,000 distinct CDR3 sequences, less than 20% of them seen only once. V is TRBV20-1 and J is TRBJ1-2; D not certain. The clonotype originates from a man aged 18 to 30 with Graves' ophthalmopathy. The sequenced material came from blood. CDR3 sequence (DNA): TGCAGTGCTAGAGGGGGTGCCGACTATGGCTACACCTTC. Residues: CSARGGADYGYTF.